This T cell receptor (beta chain) was documented in a study of cytomegalovirus exposure and HLA in healthy donors. Overall study results and limits: The study flagged approximately 180 TCR beta chains as cytomegalovirus-associated.

The germline gives CDR1 SGHTS, CDR2 YDEGEE. CDR3 size: 16 residues. With 1 base clipped from V and 2 bases from J, the junction kept 8 bases outside the gene matches. Comments on this clone: Its matching antigen is unknown.

The protocol was immunoSEQ multiplex PCR, while the TCRdb copy is restricted to in-frame clones and leaves out a portion. The sample has 100,000 to 150,000 clones; approximately 94% are singletons. The TCR sequence derives from a man aged 18-30 years in good health and CMV-seronegative. Sequenced input: PBMCs. V is TRBV5-8 and J is TRBJ1-2, with 7 bases that match TRBD1. The CDR3 DNA is TGTGCCAGCAGCTTGCCTGGGGGACAGCCGAACTATGGCTACACCTTC. This gives the protein CASSLPGGQPNYGYTF.